Listed here are 14 T cell receptor beta chains from one sample, sequenced in a study of molecular identifiers for immune sequencing clone quantification. TCRdb reprocessed the PCR reads with MiXCR, giving one entry per CDR3 protein. The sample has approximately 590,000 distinct CDR3 sequences, roughly 25% seen once; the top ten hold about 0.78%. The sample comprised naive CD8+ T cells from blood, with Jurkat cell RNA spiked in. Subset specified: FACS-sorted CD8+CD4-CCR7+CD45RA+ naive T cells. These receptors came from a human donor in good health. Some libraries in this study had Jurkat cell RNA spiked in.

This clonotype showed up just a few times. The J gene is TRBJ1-5, the V gene TRBV19, with D maybe TRBD1 (5 bases). CDR1 and CDR2 from the germline V gene are LNHDA and SQIVND (reference sequence). The length of the CDR3 is 18 residues. The germline V and J ends were trimmed by 4 bases and 4 bases, with 23 bases remaining between them. In DNA, the CDR3 is TGTGCCAGTAGTACCCCACGGGTTGACGGGGCCTCAAATCAGCCCCAGCATTTT. Its protein product is CASSTPRVDGASNQPQHF.

Many counts were recorded for this clonotype. The chain combines TRBV7-9 with TRBJ1-5, with unresolved D. Per germline, CDR1 SEHNR and CDR2 FQNEAQ (reference sequence). The CDR3 sequence is 16 residues long. V was trimmed by 3 bases and J by 0 bases, leaving 12 bases between them. CDR3 in amino acids: CASSFSSIDSNQPQHF. The DNA of the CDR3 is TGTGCCAGCAGCTTTAGTTCTATCGATAGCAATCAGCCCCAGCATTTT. Combining the CDR3 with reference TRBV7-9 and TRBJ1-5 gives the whole variable domain DTGVSQNPRHKITKRGQNVTFRCDPISEHNRLYWYRQTLGQGPEFLTYFQNEAQLEKSRLLSDRFSAERPKGSFSTLEIQRTEQGDSAMYLCASSFSSIDSNQPQHFGDGTRLSIL.

The rearrangement uses TRBV7-2 and TRBJ2-5; D gene ambiguous. Germline-derived CDR1 and CDR2 are SGHTA and FQGNSA. Trimming removed 4 bases from V and 5 bases from J, with 17 bases in between. The CDR3 runs to 15 residues. The CDR3 coding sequence is TGTGCCAGCAGCTCTCCGAAGGAGATTTACGAGACCCAGTACTTC. This sequence encodes CASSSPKEIYETQYF.

The V and J genes are TRBV12-3 or TRBV12-4 and TRBJ1-1; D ambiguous. CDR3 size: 14 residues. V lost 3 bases and J 4 bases, leaving 12 bases between the germline ends. The CDR3 here is CASSLYTMSTEAFF. DNA of the CDR3: TGTGCCAGCAGTTTGTACACCATGAGCACTGAAGCTTTCTTT.

In this sample, this clonotype turned up a few times. The chain is built from TRBV5-3 and TRBJ2-3; the D gene is possibly TRBD2 (6 bases). Being an ORF, TRBV5-3 has a function that is uncertain. This CDR3 comprises 14 residues. Deletions cut 8 bases from V and 0 bases from J, with 13 bases between. The CDR3 loop reads CASSGWSSTDTQYF. In DNA form, the CDR3 reads TGTGCCAGCAGCGGGTGGTCCAGCACAGATACGCAGTATTTT.

The genes are TRBV12-3 or TRBV12-4 and TRBJ2-7, with 14 bases fitting TRBD2. J lost 4 bases, V lost 5 bases, and 4 bases had no gene match. The CDR3 is made up of 15 amino acids. The CDR3 DNA follows: TGTGCCAGCAGTACCTGGACTAGCGGGAGGTACGAGCAGTACTTC. This encodes CASSTWTSGRYEQYF.

Note on this clonotype: A much larger clone sits a single nucleotide away, making a read error possible. This chain links TRBV7-2 with TRBJ1-2; TRBD1 is a possible D gene (5 bases). The V gene's germline CDR1 is SGHTA and CDR2 FQGNSA. The CDR3 loop spans 15 amino acids. Trimming shortened V by 2 bases and J by 2 bases, and 12 bases separated the two germline ends. The CDR3 nucleotides are TGTGCCAGCAGCTTATCGACAGAGGGAAACTATGGCTACACCTTC. Translating it yields CASSLSTEGNYGYTF.

This clonotype appeared many times. The CDR3 nucleotides read TGCGCCAGCAGCTTGGAGGCCGGGGCCCAAGAGACCCAGTACTTC. Residues: CASSLEAGAQETQYF. The chain couples TRBV5-1 to TRBJ2-5; the D gene could be TRBD1 or TRBD2 (5 bases each). The CDR3 runs 15 residues. Germline CDR1 reads SGHRS; CDR2 reads YFSETQ. Trimming pared 0 bases from V and 1 base from J, leaving 10 bases between.

As to this clonotype: This may come from a read error, since a much larger clone is one base off. The V call is TRBV6-1, the J call TRBJ2-7, with D perhaps TRBD1 (5 bases). The V end was cut by 3 bases, the J end by 8 bases, with 14 bases between. Looked up from germline, CDR1 is MNHNS and CDR2 is SASEGT. This CDR3 spans 13 amino acids. The CDR3 bases are TGTGCCAGCAGTGAGTACGGACATCACAAGCAGTACTTC. Protein: CASSEYGHHKQYF.

This clonotype came up many times. The chain uses TRBV28 and TRBJ2-5, with D possibly being TRBD2 (6 bases). V dropped 4 bases and J dropped 3 bases, with 15 bases sitting between them. Germline assignment: CDR1 MDHEN and CDR2 SYDVKM. The CDR3 is made up of 15 amino acids. The CDR3 loop is CASSSGGTPKETQYF. CDR3 nucleotides: TGTGCCAGCAGTTCCGGCGGGACTCCAAAAGAGACCCAGTACTTC.

The CDR3 nucleotides read TGCGCCAGCAGCCAAGATTTTACTAGCGGAACTAACACCGGGGAGCTGTTTTTT. Its translation is CASSQDFTSGTNTGELFF. The chain links TRBV4-3 to TRBJ2-2; 8 nucleotides line up with TRBD2. The germline V gene encodes CDR1 LGHNA and CDR2 YSLEER. CDR3 length: 18 amino acids. J gave up 2 bases and V 0 bases, and 8 bases lay outside the gene matches.

This clonotype has at least ten counts. The chain joins TRBV29-1 to TRBJ2-2, with unresolved D. Trimming cost V 5 bases and J 0 bases, with 7 bases left between them. There are 13 residues in the CDR3. In germline, CDR1 is SQVTM, CDR2 ANQGSEA. The CDR3 spells CSVRVTNTGELFF. The CDR3 DNA follows: TGCAGCGTTAGGGTAACGAACACCGGGGAGCTGTTTTTT.

Note on this clonotype: Just one base apart from a much larger clone, this may be a read error. The rearrangement uses TRBV7-9 and TRBJ1-1, with D hard to call. This CDR3 has 14 residues. Germline V CDR1 and CDR2: SEHNR, FQNEAQ (reference sequence). The germline V and J ends were trimmed by 0 bases and 3 bases, with 8 bases remaining between them. CDR3 nucleotide sequence: TGTGCCAGCAGCTTAGCGGGCAAGGACACTGAAGCTTTCTTT. This sequence encodes CASSLAGKDTEAFF.

This clonotype was recorded many times. The chain has TRBV6-6 and TRBJ1-6, with TRBD1 as a possible D gene (6 bases). This CDR3 region has 15 residues. Germline lookup yields CDR1 MNHNY and CDR2 SVGAGI (reference sequence). V shed 7 bases and J shed 0 bases, with 10 bases lying between them. The CDR3 reads CASNTGFSYNSPLHF. The CDR3 DNA sequence: TGTGCCAGCAATACAGGGTTCTCCTATAATTCACCCCTCCACTTT.